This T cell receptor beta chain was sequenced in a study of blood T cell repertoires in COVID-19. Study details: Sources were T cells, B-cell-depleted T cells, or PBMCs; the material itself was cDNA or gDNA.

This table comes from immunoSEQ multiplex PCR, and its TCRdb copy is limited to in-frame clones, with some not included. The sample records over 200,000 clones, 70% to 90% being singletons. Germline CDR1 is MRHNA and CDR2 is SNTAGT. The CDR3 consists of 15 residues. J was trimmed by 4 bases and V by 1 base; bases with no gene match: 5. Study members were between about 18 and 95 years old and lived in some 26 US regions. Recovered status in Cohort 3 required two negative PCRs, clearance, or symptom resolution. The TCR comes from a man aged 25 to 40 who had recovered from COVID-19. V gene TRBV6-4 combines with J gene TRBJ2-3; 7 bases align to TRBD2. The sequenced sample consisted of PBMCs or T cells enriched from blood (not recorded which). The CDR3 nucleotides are TGTGCCAGCAGTGACTGGGCGGGAGACCCAGATACGCAGTATTTT. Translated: CASSDWAGDPDTQYF.